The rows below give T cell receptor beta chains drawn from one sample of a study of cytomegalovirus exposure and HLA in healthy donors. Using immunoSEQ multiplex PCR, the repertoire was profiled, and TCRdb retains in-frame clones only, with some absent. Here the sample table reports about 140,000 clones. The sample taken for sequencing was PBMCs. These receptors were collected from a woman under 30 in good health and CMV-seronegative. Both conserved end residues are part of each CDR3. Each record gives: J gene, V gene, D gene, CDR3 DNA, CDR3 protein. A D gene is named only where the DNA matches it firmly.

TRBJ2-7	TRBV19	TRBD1	TGTGCCACCAGCTCAGGGGGTACCTACGAGCAGTACTTC	CATSSGGTYEQYF
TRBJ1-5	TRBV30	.	TGTGCCTGGAGCCTGAAACAGAAGAATCAGCCCCAGCATTTT	CAWSLKQKNQPQHF
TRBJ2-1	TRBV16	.	TGTGCCAGCAGCCAATTGGGACACTTCAATGAGCAGTTCTTC	CASSQLGHFNEQFF
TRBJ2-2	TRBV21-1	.	TGTGCCAGCAGCCCCGGCCGACTCTTGAACACCGGGGAGCTGTTTTTT	CASSPGRLLNTGELFF
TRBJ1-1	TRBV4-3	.	TGCGCCAGCAGCCACAGGGGCCGTGAAGCTTTCTTT	CASSHRGREAFF
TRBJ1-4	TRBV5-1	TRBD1	TGCGCCAGCAGCAGGCCGGGACAGGAGAGTAATGAAAAACTGTTTTTT	CASSRPGQESNEKLFF
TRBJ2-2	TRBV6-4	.	TGTGCCAGCAGTGACTCTGCGCAGGGGCACACCGGGGAGCTGTTTTTT	CASSDSAQGHTGELFF
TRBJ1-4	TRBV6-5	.	TGTGCCAGCAGTTACGGGCAGGCAACTAATGAAAAACTGTTTTTT	CASSYGQATNEKLFF
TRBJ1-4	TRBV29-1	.	TGCAGCGTTGCCTTGCAGGGTGTAGGTGAAAAACTGTTTTTT	CSVALQGVGEKLFF
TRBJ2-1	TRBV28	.	TGTGCCAGCTCTATGGGGCCGGAGCAGTTCTTC	CASSMGPEQFF
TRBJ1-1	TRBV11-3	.	TGTGCCAGCAGCTCAGGTCTCAATGAAGCTTTCTTT	CASSSGLNEAFF
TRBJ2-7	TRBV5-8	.	TGTGCCAGCAGCTTGGTCGAGTCAGGGGCCGAGCAGTACTTC	CASSLVESGAEQYF
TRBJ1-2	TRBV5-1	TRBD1	TGCGCCAGCAGCCAAACCGGACAGGGGGCTCTTGATGGCTACACCTTC	CASSQTGQGALDGYTF
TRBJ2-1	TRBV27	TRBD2	TGTGCCAGCAGTTTATGGACTAGCGGGAACAATGAGCAGTTCTTC	CASSLWTSGNNEQFF
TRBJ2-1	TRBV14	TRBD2	TGTGCCAGCAGCCAAGAGCGAGGCGGGAGTAGGTATGAGCAGTTCTTC	CASSQERGGSRYEQFF
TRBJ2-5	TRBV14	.	TGTGCCAGCAGCCAAGATGTCCAAGGACAAAGAGAGACCCAGTACTTC	CASSQDVQGQRETQYF
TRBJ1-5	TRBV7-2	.	TGTGCCAGCAGCAGGGGCTACAATCAGCCCCAGCATTTT	CASSRGYNQPQHF
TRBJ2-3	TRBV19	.	TGTGCCAGTAGTATTTCCCTAGATAACACAGATACGCAGTATTTT	CASSISLDNTDTQYF
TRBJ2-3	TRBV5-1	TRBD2	TGCGCCAGCAGCTTTAGCGGGAGCGGCGCAGATACGCAGTATTTT	CASSFSGSGADTQYF
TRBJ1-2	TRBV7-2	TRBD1	TGTGCCAGCAGCTTAGTAAGGGACAGCTATGGCTACACCTTC	CASSLVRDSYGYTF
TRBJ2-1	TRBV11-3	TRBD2	TGTGCCAGCAGCAACACCCGACTAGCGGGAGGAGGTGAGCAGTTCTTC	CASSNTRLAGGGEQFF
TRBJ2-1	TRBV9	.	TGTGCCAGCAGCAAGGACTCGGCCAATGAGCAGTTCTTC	CASSKDSANEQFF
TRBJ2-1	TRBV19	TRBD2	TGTGCCAGCCCGAGCATTTCGACTAGCGGGAGGGCCAATGAGCAGTTCTTC	CASPSISTSGRANEQFF
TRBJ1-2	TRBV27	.	TGTGCCAGCAGTCCCTCCGGGAGCTATGGCTACACCTTC	CASSPSGSYGYTF
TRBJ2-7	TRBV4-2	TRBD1	TGTGCCAGCAGCCAACGTGGGGACAGGGGGCTTCGCTCCTACGAGCAGTACTTC	CASSQRGDRGLRSYEQYF
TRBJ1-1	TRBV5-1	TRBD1	TGCGCCAGCAGCTTGGGCAGGGGGGACACTGAAGCTTTCTTT	CASSLGRGDTEAFF
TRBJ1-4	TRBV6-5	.	TGTGCCAGCAGTTCGGTATCAGGGGCAACTAATGAAAAACTGTTTTTT	CASSSVSGATNEKLFF
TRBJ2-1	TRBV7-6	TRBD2	TGTGCCAGCAGCTTAAGCGGGACGATCGATGAGCAGTTCTTC	CASSLSGTIDEQFF
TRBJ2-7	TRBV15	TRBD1	TGTGCCACCAGCAGAGATCTCGGATGGACAGGGTCCCACGAGCAGTACTTC	CATSRDLGWTGSHEQYF
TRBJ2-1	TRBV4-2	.	TGTGCCAGCAGCCAAGATGGGAGAAGCTCCTACAATGAGCAGTTCTTC	CASSQDGRSSYNEQFF
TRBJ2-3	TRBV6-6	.	TGTGCCAGCACCCTGGCGGGGAGGCCAGATACGCAGTATTTT	CASTLAGRPDTQYF
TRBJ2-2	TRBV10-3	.	TGTGCCATCAGTGTAGCCCCTAGCGTGAGCACCAGGGAGCTGTTTTTT	CAISVAPSVSTRELFF
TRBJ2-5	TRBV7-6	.	TGTGCCAGCAGCTTAGTACTAGCAAAAGAAGAGACCCAGTACTTC	CASSLVLAKEETQYF
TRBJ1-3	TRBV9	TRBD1	TGTGCCAGCAGCGTTGAGGGGGCTTCTGGAAACACCATATATTTT	CASSVEGASGNTIYF
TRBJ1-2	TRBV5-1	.	TGCGCCAGCAGCTTGGCCGCAGGGGATGGCTACACCTTC	CASSLAAGDGYTF
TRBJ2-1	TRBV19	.	TGTGCCAGCCTCTCTCCGGGGGGCGACAATGAGCAGTTCTTC	CASLSPGGDNEQFF
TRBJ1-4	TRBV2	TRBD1	TGTGCCAGCAGTGAAGAGGACAGGGTTATCGATGAAAAACTGTTTTTT	CASSEEDRVIDEKLFF
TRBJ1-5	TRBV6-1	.	TGTGCCAGCAGTGAACCCGGGGGGTACAATCAGCCCCAGCATTTT	CASSEPGGYNQPQHF
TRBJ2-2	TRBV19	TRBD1	TGTGCCAGTAGTATATTAGGGACAGGGGTAACCGGGGAGCTGTTTTTT	CASSILGTGVTGELFF
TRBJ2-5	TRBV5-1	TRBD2	TGCGCCAGCAGCTTGGCGGTAGCGGGAGGTTTGGGAGAGACCCAGTACTTC	CASSLAVAGGLGETQYF
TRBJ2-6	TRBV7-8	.	TGTGCCAGCAGGCCGGGTCGGTTCTCTGGGGCCAACGTCCTGACTTTC	CASRPGRFSGANVLTF
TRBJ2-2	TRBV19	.	TGTGCCAGTACCTTGAACACCGGGGAGCTGTTTTTT	CASTLNTGELFF